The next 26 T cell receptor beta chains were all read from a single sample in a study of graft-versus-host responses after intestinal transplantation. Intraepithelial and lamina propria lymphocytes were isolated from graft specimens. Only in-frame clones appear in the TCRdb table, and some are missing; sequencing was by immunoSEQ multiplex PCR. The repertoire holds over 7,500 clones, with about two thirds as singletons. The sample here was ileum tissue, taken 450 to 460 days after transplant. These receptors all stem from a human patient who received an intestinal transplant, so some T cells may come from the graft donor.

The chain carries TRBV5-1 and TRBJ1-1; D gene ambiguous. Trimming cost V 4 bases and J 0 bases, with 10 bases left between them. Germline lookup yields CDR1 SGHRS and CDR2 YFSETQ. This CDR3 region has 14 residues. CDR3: CASSQLDLNTEAFF. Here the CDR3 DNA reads TGCGCCAGCAGCCAATTGGACCTGAACACTGAAGCTTTCTTT.

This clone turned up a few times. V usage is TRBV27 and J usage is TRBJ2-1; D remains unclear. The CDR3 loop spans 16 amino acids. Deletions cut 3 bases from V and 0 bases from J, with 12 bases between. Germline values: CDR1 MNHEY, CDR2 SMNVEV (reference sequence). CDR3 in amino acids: CASSFQSTSSYNEQFF. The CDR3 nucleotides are TGTGCCAGCAGTTTCCAGTCGACGAGCTCCTACAATGAGCAGTTCTTC.

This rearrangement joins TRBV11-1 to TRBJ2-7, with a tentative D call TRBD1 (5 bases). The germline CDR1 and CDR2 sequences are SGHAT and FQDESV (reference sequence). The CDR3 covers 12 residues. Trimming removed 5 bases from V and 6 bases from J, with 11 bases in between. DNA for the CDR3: TGTGCCAGCAGCACCCAGGGTGGCGAGCAGTACGTC. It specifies CASSTQGGEQYV.

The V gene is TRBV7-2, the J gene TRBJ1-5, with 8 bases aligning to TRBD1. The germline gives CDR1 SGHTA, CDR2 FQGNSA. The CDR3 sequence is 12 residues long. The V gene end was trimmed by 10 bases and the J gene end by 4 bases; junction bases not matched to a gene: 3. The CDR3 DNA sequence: TGTGCCACCGGACAGGGAAATCAGCCCCAGCATTTT. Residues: CATGQGNQPQHF.

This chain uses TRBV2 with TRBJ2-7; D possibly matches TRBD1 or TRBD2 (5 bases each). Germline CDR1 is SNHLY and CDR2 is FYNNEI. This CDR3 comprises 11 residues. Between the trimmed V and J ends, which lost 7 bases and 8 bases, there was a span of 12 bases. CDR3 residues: CASTQGDQQYF. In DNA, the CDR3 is TGTGCCAGCACCCAAGGGGACCAGCAGTACTTC.

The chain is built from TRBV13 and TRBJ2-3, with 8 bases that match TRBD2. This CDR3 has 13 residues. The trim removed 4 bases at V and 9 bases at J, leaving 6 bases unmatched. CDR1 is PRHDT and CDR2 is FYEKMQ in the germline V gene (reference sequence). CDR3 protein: CASSSRTSRTQYF. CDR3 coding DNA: TGTGCCAGCAGCTCTCGGACTAGCCGAACGCAGTATTTT.

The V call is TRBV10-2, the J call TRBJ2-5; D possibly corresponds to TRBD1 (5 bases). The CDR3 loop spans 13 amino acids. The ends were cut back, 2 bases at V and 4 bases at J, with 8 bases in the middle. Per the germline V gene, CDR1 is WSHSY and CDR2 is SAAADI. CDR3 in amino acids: CASSEQGLETQYF. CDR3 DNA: TGCGCCAGCAGTGAGCAGGGATTAGAGACCCAGTACTTC.

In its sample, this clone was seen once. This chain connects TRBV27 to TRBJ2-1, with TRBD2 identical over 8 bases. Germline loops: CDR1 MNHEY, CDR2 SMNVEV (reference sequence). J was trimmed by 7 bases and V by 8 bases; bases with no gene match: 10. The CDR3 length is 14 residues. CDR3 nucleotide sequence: TGTGCCAGCTGGGTAGCGGGGCAAAATAATGAGCAGTTCTTC. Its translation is CASWVAGQNNEQFF.

The DNA of the CDR3 is TGTGCCAGCAGTTCGGGGACAGCCTTTCCCTACAATGAGCAGTTCTTC. Encoded protein: CASSSGTAFPYNEQFF. V gene TRBV27 combines with J gene TRBJ2-1; TRBD1 agrees at 7 bases. After removal of 4 bases from V and 2 bases from J, the junction contained 8 bases not matched to a gene. The CDR3 has 16 residues. Per the germline V gene, CDR1 is MNHEY and CDR2 is SMNVEV (reference sequence).

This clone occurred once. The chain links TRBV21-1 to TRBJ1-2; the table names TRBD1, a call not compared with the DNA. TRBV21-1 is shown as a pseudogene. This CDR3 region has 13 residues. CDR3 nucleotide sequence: TGTGCCAGCAGCAAAGACAGGGGATATGGCTACACCTTC. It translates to CASSKDRGYGYTF.

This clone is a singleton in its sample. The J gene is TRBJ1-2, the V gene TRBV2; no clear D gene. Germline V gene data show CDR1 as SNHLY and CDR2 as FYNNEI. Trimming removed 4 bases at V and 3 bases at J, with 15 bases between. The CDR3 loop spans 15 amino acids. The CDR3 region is CASSAHIKRDYGYTF. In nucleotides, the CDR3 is TGTGCCAGCAGTGCCCACATAAAAAGGGACTATGGCTACACCTTC.

The CDR3 loop is CASSFLGPPGSSFPYEQYF. CDR3 bases: TGTGCCAGCAGTTTTTTAGGACCTCCAGGGTCGAGTTTCCCCTACGAGCAGTACTTC. The gene calls are TRBV28 and TRBJ2-7, with a tentative D call TRBD1 (5 bases). Germline CDR1 and CDR2: MDHEN and SYDVKM. The germline V and J ends were trimmed by 3 bases and 2 bases, with 26 bases remaining between them. The CDR3 is made up of 19 amino acids.

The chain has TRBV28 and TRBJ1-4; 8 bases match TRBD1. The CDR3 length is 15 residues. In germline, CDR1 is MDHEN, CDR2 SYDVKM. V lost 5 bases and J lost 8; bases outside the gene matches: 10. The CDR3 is CASSAPGTGIEKLFF. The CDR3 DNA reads TGTGCCAGCAGTGCCCCCGGGACAGGAATCGAAAAACTGTTTTTT.

The CDR3, as DNA: TGTGCCAGCAGCCAAGAGTCGGGGGGCCTTAGCTCCTACAATGAGCAGTTCTTC. Its protein product is CASSQESGGLSSYNEQFF. The V and J genes are TRBV4-2 and TRBJ2-1; possible D gene TRBD2, 7 bases. The CDR3 covers 18 residues. Looked up from germline, CDR1 is LGHNA and CDR2 is YNFKEQ. V was pared by 0 bases and J by 0 bases, with 15 bases between.

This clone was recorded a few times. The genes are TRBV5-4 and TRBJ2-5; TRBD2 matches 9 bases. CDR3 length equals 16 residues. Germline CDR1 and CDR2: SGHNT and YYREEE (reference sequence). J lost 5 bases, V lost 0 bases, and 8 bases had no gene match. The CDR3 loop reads CASSLGGASGAETQYF. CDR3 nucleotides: TGTGCCAGCAGCTTGGGTGGGGCTAGCGGGGCGGAGACCCAGTACTTC. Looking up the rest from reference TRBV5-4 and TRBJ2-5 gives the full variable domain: ETGVTQSPTHLIKTRGQQVTLRCSSQSGHNTVSWYQQALGQGPQFIFQYYREEENGRGNFPPRFSGLQFPNYSSELNVNALELDDSALYLCASSLGGASGAETQYFGPGTRLLVL.

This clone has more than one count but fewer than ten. The DNA of the CDR3 is TGTGCCAGCAGCGCTCACAGGGGATCGTCGGTATTGGCTTTCTTT. The encoded protein is CASSAHRGSSVLAFF. The chain carries TRBV7-9 and TRBJ1-1; 7 positions agree with TRBD1. The ends lost 5 bases at V and 11 bases at J; junction bases unmatched: 17. The CDR3 loop spans 15 amino acids. In germline, CDR1 is SEHNR, CDR2 FQNEAQ (reference sequence).

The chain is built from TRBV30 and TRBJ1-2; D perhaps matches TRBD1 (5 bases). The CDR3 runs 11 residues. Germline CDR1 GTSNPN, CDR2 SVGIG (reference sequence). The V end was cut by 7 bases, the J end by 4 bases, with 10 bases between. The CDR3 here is CASTETYGYTF. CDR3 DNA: TGTGCCTCGACAGAGACCTATGGCTACACCTTC.

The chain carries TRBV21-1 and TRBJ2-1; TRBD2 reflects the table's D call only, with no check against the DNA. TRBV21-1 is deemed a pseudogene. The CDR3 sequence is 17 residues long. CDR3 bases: TGTGCCAGCAGCAAAGGCGCAGTCCTAGCCCCACGTAATGAGCAGTTCTTC. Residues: CASSKGAVLAPRNEQFF.

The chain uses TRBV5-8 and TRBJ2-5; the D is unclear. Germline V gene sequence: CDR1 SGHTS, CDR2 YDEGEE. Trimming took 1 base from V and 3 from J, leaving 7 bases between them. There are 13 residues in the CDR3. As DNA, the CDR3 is TGTGCCAGCAGCTTGCCTGGAAAAGAGACCCAGTACTTC. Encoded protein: CASSLPGKETQYF.

The DNA of the CDR3 is TGTGCCTGGAGGGACTTAGGGCAAGAGACCCAGTACTTC. It is translated as CAWRDLGQETQYF. The J gene is TRBJ2-5, the V gene TRBV30; TRBD2 is a possible D gene (5 bases). This CDR3 is built from 13 residues. The germline CDR1 and CDR2 sequences are GTSNPN and SVGIG (reference sequence). V was trimmed by 3 bases and J by 2 bases, leaving 10 bases between them.

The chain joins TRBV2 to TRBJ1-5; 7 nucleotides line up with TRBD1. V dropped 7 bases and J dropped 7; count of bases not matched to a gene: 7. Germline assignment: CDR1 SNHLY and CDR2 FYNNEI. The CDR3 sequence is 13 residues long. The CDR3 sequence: CASTEDREQPQHF. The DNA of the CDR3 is TGTGCCAGCACCGAAGACAGGGAACAGCCCCAGCATTTT.

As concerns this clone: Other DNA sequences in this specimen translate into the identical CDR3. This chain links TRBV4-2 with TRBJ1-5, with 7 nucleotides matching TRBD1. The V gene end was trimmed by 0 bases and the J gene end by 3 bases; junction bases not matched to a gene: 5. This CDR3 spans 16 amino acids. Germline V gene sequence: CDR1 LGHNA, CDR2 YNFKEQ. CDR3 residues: CASSQERGQVNQPQHF. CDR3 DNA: TGTGCCAGCAGCCAAGAAAGGGGGCAGGTCAATCAGCCCCAGCATTTT.

This chain's CDR3 is CASSPEGLVGYSEKLFF. CDR3 nucleotides: TGTGCCAGCAGCCCCGAAGGATTGGTAGGATATAGCGAAAAACTGTTTTTT. The V gene is TRBV5-6, the J gene TRBJ1-4, with D unclear. Germline CDR1 is SGHDT and CDR2 is YYEEEE. The CDR3 is 17 residues long. V lost 4 bases and J 8 bases, leaving 24 bases between the germline ends.

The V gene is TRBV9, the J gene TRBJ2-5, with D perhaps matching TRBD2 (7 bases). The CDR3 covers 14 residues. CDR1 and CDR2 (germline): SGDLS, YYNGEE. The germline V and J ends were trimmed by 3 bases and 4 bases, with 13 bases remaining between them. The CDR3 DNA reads TGTGCCAGCAGCGACGGGGGGCTAGGAGAGACCCAGTACTTC. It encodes CASSDGGLGETQYF.

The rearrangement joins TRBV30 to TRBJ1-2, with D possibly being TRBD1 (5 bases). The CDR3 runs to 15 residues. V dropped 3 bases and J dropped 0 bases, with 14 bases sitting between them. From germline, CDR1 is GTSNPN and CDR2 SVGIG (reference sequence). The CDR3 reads CAWSRVPISNYGYTF. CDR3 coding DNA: TGTGCCTGGAGCAGGGTCCCTATTTCTAACTATGGCTACACCTTC.

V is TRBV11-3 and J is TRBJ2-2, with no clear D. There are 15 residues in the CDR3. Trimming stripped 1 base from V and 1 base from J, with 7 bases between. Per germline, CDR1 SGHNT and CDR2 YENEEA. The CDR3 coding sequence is TGTGCCAGCAGCTTAGGTAGAGGGAACACCGGGGAGCTGTTTTTT. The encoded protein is CASSLGRGNTGELFF.